The 13 T cell receptor beta chains below all came from one sample that was sequenced in a study of cytomegalovirus exposure and HLA in healthy donors. The table came from immunoSEQ multiplex PCR; TCRdb's copy has only in-frame clones and leaves some out. The sample holds 80,000 to 100,000 clones; 87% are singletons and the top ten take 3.9%. Sequenced: PBMCs. These receptors originate from a woman aged 30 to 39 in good health and CMV-seronegative.

The J gene is TRBJ2-1, the V gene TRBV10-3; 7 bases map to TRBD2. CDR1 and CDR2 (germline): ENHRY, SYGVKD. Trimming cost V 1 base and J 8 bases; bases outside gene matches: 11. CDR3 length: 16 residues. The CDR3 nucleotides are TGTGCCATCAGTGAGTTTCGCGCGGGAGTCAGGGATGAGCAGTTCTTC. It encodes CAISEFRAGVRDEQFF.

The V and J genes are TRBV6-6 and TRBJ2-7, with a tentative D call TRBD2 (6 bases). CDR1 and CDR2 from the germline V gene are MNHNY and SVGAGI (reference sequence). This CDR3 comprises 11 residues. Trimming pared 4 bases from V and 11 bases from J, leaving 12 bases between. CDR3 coding DNA: TGTGCCAGCAGTTCCCCTCGCGGGGAGTACTTC. It codes for CASSSPRGEYF.

The rearrangement links TRBV2 to TRBJ2-4; D ambiguous. V was shortened by 8 bases and J by 0 bases, with 8 bases between the two germline ends. This CDR3 region has 13 residues. CDR1 is SNHLY and CDR2 is FYNNEI in the germline V gene. CDR3 DNA sequence: TGTGCCAGCGGTGCGGTAGCCAAAAACATTCAGTACTTC. This translates into CASGAVAKNIQYF. Complete variable domain (other parts from reference TRBV2 and TRBJ2-4): EPEVTQTPSHQVTQMGQEVILRCVPISNHLYFYWYRQILGQKVEFLVSFYNNEISEKSEIFDDQFSVERPDGSNFTLKIRSTKLEDSAMYFCASGAVAKNIQYFGAGTRLSVL.

The rearrangement links TRBV18 to TRBJ2-3; 7 bases map to TRBD1. The CDR3 is 15 amino acids. Per the germline V gene, CDR1 is KGHSH and CDR2 is LQKENI. With V trimmed by 5 bases and J by 3 bases, 8 bases remained unmatched. CDR3 sequence reads: CASSVDRVGTDTQYF. DNA of the CDR3: TGTGCCAGCTCAGTTGACAGGGTTGGTACAGATACGCAGTATTTT.

The genes are TRBV20-1 and TRBJ1-1, with TRBD1 identical over 8 bases. The CDR3 sequence is 11 residues long. In germline, CDR1 is DFQATT, CDR2 SNEGSKA (reference sequence). The CDR3 here is CRLTGGTEAFF. The DNA of the CDR3 is TGCAGATTAACAGGGGGCACTGAAGCTTTCTTT.

V is TRBV27 and J is TRBJ2-5, with no clear D. Germline-derived CDR1 and CDR2 are MNHEY and SMNVEV (reference sequence). Trimming took off 3 bases at V and 2 bases at J, with 10 bases between the two ends. The CDR3 covers 14 residues. The CDR3 DNA is TGTGCCAGCAGTTTTAGGCCGACTCAAGAGACCCAGTACTTC. Translation gives CASSFRPTQETQYF.

The CDR3 is CASSLKTGRNQPQHF. The CDR3 nucleotides are TGTGCCAGCAGCTTAAAGACAGGGCGGAATCAGCCCCAGCATTTT. The rearrangement links TRBV5-4 to TRBJ1-5; TRBD1 aligns across 7 bases. V lost 2 bases, J lost 4 bases, and 6 bases stayed unmatched. In germline, CDR1 is SGHNT, CDR2 YYREEE (reference sequence). CDR3 length: 15 residues.

The genes are TRBV28 and TRBJ2-3; 9 positions match TRBD2. This CDR3 region has 14 residues. In germline, CDR1 is MDHEN, CDR2 SYDVKM. The V gene end was trimmed by 5 bases and the J gene end by 4 bases; junction bases not matched to a gene: 4. CDR3 coding DNA: TGTGCCAGCAGTCTTAGCGGGAGATCAGATACGCAGTATTTT. Amino acids: CASSLSGRSDTQYF.

This chain connects TRBV7-9 to TRBJ1-2; 9 bases line up with TRBD1. There are 15 residues in the CDR3. Germline V gene lookup returns CDR1 SEHNR and CDR2 FQNEAQ (reference sequence). V dropped 0 bases and J dropped 6; count of bases not matched to a gene: 5. The CDR3 bases are TGTGCCAGCAGCTTAGCGGGGACAGGGTCTAATGGCTACACCTTC. This translates into CASSLAGTGSNGYTF.

This chain connects TRBV28 to TRBJ2-7, with a tentative D call TRBD2 (5 bases). The V gene's germline CDR1 is MDHEN and CDR2 SYDVKM. V shed 3 bases and J shed 3 bases, with 12 bases lying between them. The CDR3 has 14 amino acids. CDR3 bases: TGTGCCAGCAGTTTTGTGCGAGGGTTCTACGAGCAGTACTTC. It translates to CASSFVRGFYEQYF.

The rearrangement joins TRBV28 to TRBJ1-2, with D possibly matching TRBD1 (6 bases). This CDR3 spans 13 amino acids. The germline CDR1 and CDR2 sequences are MDHEN and SYDVKM. Trimming removed 5 bases at V and 7 bases at J, with 14 bases between. The CDR3 nucleotides read TGTGCCAGCAGTCTACAGGGAAAAAGTGGCTACACCTTC. This translates into CASSLQGKSGYTF.

This rearrangement joins TRBV5-1 to TRBJ1-2, with D uncertain. V lost 4 bases and J 7 bases, leaving 20 bases between the germline ends. This CDR3 comprises 15 residues. Germline V gene lookup returns CDR1 SGHRS and CDR2 YFSETQ. CDR3 residues: CASSPSSWEGTGYTF. The CDR3 DNA reads TGCGCCAGCAGCCCCTCCTCATGGGAGGGAACTGGCTACACCTTC.

The rearrangement uses TRBV28 and TRBJ2-3, with 9 nucleotides matching TRBD2. This CDR3 region has 16 residues. The germline CDR1 and CDR2 sequences are MDHEN and SYDVKM. The junction had 8 bases not matched to a gene; V was cut back by 6 bases and J by 1 base. CDR3 sequence reads: CASSPVAGVGTDTQYF. The CDR3 DNA reads as TGTGCCAGCAGCCCAGTAGCGGGAGTGGGCACAGATACGCAGTATTTT.